A single sample is the source of the 12 T cell receptor beta chains below, sequenced in a study of blood T cells in healthy people across ages. Combining a sample-barcoded 5' primer with a J-beta primer mix, a second PCR ran for 7 to 11 cycles. TCRdb ran MiXCR on the 5' RACE reads and lists one entry per CDR3 protein. This table holds fewer than 900,000 distinct CDR3 sequences, roughly 50% found once. The sequencing sample was made of blood. All receptors derive from a woman in her sixties or seventies in good health.

V gene TRBV6-4 combines with J gene TRBJ2-1; 8 nucleotides line up with TRBD2. Germline loops: CDR1 MRHNA, CDR2 SNTAGT. V was pared by 2 bases and J by 4 bases, with 4 bases of the junction left unmatched. This CDR3 comprises 15 residues. In DNA, the CDR3 is TGTGCCAGCAGTGACCGGGCTAGCGGGTACAATGAGCAGTTCTTC. Translation: CASSDRASGYNEQFF.

V gene TRBV2 combines with J gene TRBJ1-4; no definite D call. The CDR3 consists of 14 residues. Germline V CDR1 and CDR2: SNHLY, FYNNEI. Trimming removed 0 bases from V and 8 bases from J, with 10 bases in between. CDR3 DNA sequence: TGTGCCAGCAGTGAAGCCGGCCGGAGAGAAAAACTGTTTTTT. This translates into CASSEAGRREKLFF.

This clonotype was counted a few times. V and J are TRBV11-1 and TRBJ2-5; 11 bases align to TRBD2. Germline CDR1 reads SGHAT; CDR2 reads FQDESV (reference sequence). Losses at the gene ends were 6 bases for V and 3 bases for J; bases not matched to a gene: 3. This CDR3 is built from 14 residues. CDR3 sequence: CASSSGRGKETQYF. The CDR3, as DNA: TGTGCCAGCAGTAGCGGGAGGGGGAAAGAGACCCAGTACTTC. Looking up the rest from reference TRBV11-1 and TRBJ2-5 gives the full variable domain: EAEVAQSPRYKITEKSQAVAFWCDPISGHATLYWYRQILGQGPELLVQFQDESVVDDSQLPKDRFSAERLKGVDSTLKIQPAELGDSAMYLCASSSGRGKETQYFGPGTRLLVL.

This clonotype was found many times. The chain employs TRBV5-1 and TRBJ1-1; D is unclear. This CDR3 is 14 amino acids long. The V gene lost 3 bases and the J gene lost 0 bases, with 9 bases spanning the gap. Germline CDR1 and CDR2: SGHRS and YFSETQ. The CDR3 protein is CASSWTGMNTEAFF. The CDR3 bases are TGCGCCAGCAGCTGGACGGGGATGAACACTGAAGCTTTCTTT.

The chain uses TRBV3-1 and TRBJ2-5; D is unclear. Trimming stripped 1 base from V and 11 bases from J, with 8 bases between. Germline CDR1 LGHDT, CDR2 YNNKEL (reference sequence). This CDR3 region has 11 residues. The CDR3 DNA sequence: TGTGCCAGCAGCCAAGTAAGTGAGCAGTACTTC. It translates to CASSQVSEQYF.

The chain is built from TRBV29-1 and TRBJ1-1, with no clear D. The CDR3 sequence is 14 residues long. The germline V gene has CDR1 SQVTM and CDR2 ANQGSEA. V was clipped by 4 bases and J by 0 bases, with 12 bases between them. The CDR3 protein is CSVVSPDMNTEAFF. As DNA, the CDR3 is TGCAGCGTTGTATCGCCAGACATGAACACTGAAGCTTTCTTT.

This chain connects TRBV4-1 to TRBJ2-3; D perhaps matches TRBD2 (6 bases). This CDR3 contains 15 residues. The V end was cut by 4 bases, the J end by 4 bases, with 15 bases between. Looked up from germline, CDR1 is MGHRA and CDR2 is YSYEKL. The CDR3 protein is CASSPKRAVSDTQYF. In DNA, the CDR3 is TGCGCCAGCAGCCCTAAGCGGGCAGTATCAGATACGCAGTATTTT.

Concerning this clonotype: The junction does not match germline at one end; this may be a read error. The rearrangement links TRBV20-1 to TRBJ2-1; D is uncertain. Germline CDR1 is DFQATT and CDR2 is SNEGSKA (reference sequence). The CDR3 totals 10 residues. The CDR3 sequence: CGAMDGEQFF. The CDR3 DNA follows: TGCGGTGCTATGGATGGAGAGCAGTTCTTC.

This clonotype was recorded only once. The CDR3 reads CSAKVLAGRNEQFF. The CDR3 DNA follows: TGCAGTGCTAAGGTTTTAGCGGGGCGGAATGAGCAGTTCTTC. V usage is TRBV20-1 and J usage is TRBJ2-1; 8 bases match TRBD2. With V trimmed by 4 bases and J by 7 bases, 9 bases remained unmatched. CDR1 DFQATT and CDR2 SNEGSKA come from the germline V gene (reference sequence). This CDR3 contains 14 residues.

This clonotype was seen a handful of times. V and J are TRBV7-2 and TRBJ2-6, with TRBD1 identical over 9 bases. In germline, CDR1 is SGHTA, CDR2 FQGNSA. The CDR3 has 15 amino acids. V trimming: 6 bases; J trimming: 2 bases; junction bases outside the gene matches: 2. The CDR3 region is CASSYRGPGANVLTF. The CDR3 nucleotides read TGTGCCAGCAGTTACAGGGGGCCTGGGGCCAACGTCCTGACTTTC.

The CDR3 region is CASSLNRGQEKLFF. The CDR3 bases are TGTGCCAGCAGCTTAAACAGGGGGCAAGAAAAACTGTTTTTT. The chain joins TRBV7-2 to TRBJ1-4; 9 bases map to TRBD1. Germline CDR1 reads SGHTA; CDR2 reads FQGNSA. The trim removed 2 bases at V and 8 bases at J, leaving 3 bases unmatched. The CDR3 is made up of 14 amino acids.

The rearrangement uses TRBV4-2 and TRBJ2-6; D not certain. Germline CDR1 LGHNA, CDR2 YNFKEQ. This CDR3 is 15 amino acids long. Trimming left V 1 base short and J 4 bases short, with 8 bases between. Written as DNA, the CDR3 is TGTGCCAGCAGCCAAGCTGGGTACGGGGCCAACGTCCTGACTTTC. It specifies CASSQAGYGANVLTF.